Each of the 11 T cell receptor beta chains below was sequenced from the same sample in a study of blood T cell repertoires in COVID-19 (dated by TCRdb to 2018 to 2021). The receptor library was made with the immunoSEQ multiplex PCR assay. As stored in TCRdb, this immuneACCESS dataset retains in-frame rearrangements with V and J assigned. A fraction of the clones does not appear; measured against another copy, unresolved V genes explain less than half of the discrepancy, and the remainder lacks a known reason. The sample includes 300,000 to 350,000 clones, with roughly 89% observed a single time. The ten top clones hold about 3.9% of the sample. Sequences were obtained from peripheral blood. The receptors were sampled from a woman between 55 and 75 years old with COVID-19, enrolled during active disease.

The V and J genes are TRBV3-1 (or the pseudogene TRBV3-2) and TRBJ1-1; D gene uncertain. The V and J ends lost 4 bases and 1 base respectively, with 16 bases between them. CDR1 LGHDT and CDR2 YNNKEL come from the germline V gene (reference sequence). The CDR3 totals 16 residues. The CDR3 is CASSPTFAGPNTEAFF. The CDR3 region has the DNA TGTGCCAGCAGCCCTACCTTCGCAGGCCCGAACACTGAAGCTTTCTTT.

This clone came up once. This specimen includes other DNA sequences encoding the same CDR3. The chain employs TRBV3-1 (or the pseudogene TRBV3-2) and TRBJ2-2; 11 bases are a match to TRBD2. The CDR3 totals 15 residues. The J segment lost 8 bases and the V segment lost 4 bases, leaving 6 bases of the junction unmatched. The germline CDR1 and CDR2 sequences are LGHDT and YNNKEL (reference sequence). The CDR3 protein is CASSPRLAGTGELFF. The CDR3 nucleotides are TGTGCCAGCAGCCCCCGACTAGCGGGGACAGGGGAGCTGTTTTTT.

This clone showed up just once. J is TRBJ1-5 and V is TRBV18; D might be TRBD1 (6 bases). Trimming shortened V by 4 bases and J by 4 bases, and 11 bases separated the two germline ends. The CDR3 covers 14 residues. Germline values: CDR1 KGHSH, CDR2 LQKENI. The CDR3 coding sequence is TGTGCCAGCTCACGGGACACAATTAATCAGCCCCAGCATTTT. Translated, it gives CASSRDTINQPQHF.

Here the CDR3 DNA reads TGCGCCAGCAGCGACGGGACAGGGGGCAATGAGCAGTTCTTC. Protein product: CASSDGTGGNEQFF. The V gene is TRBV5-1, the J gene TRBJ2-1; TRBD1 matches 11 bases. This CDR3 is 14 amino acids long. The V segment lost 4 bases and the J segment 6 bases; nucleotides outside the gene matches: 3. Germline V gene sequence: CDR1 SGHRS, CDR2 YFSETQ.

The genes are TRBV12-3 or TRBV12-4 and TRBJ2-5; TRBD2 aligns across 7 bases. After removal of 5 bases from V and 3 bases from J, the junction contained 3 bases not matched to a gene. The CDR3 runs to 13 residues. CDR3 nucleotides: TGTGCCAGCAGTCACACTAGCGAAGAGACCCAGTACTTC. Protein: CASSHTSEETQYF.

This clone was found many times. The CDR3 sequence is CASSLTGAETQYF. CDR3 coding DNA: TGTGCCAGCAGCCTGACAGGGGCGGAGACCCAGTACTTC. This chain joins TRBV5-8 and TRBJ2-5; 8 bases map to TRBD1. Trimming took 4 bases from V and 5 from J; bases not matched to a gene: 4. The CDR3 sequence is 13 residues long. CDR1 SGHTS and CDR2 YDEGEE come from the germline V gene.

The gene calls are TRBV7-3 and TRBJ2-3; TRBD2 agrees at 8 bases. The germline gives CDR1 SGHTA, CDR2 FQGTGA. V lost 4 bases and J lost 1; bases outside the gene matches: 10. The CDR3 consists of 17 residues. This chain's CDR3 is CASSSRSSGGRTDTQYF. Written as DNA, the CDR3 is TGTGCCAGCAGCTCGAGGTCCAGCGGGGGACGCACAGATACGCAGTATTTT.

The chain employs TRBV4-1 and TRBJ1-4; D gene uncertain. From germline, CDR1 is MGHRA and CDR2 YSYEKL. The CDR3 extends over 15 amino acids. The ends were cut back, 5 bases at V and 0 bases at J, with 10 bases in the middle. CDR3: CASSLAGATNEKLFF. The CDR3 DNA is TGCGCCAGCAGCTTAGCGGGAGCAACTAATGAAAAACTGTTTTTT.

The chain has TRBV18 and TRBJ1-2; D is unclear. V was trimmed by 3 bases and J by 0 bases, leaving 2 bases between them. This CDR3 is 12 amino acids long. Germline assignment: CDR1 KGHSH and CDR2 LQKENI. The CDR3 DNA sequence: TGTGCCAGCTCACCTACTAACTATGGCTACACCTTC. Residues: CASSPTNYGYTF.

In DNA form, the CDR3 reads TGTGCCAGCAGTCAGACAGGGGGCGATTCACCCCTCCACTTT. Translated, it gives CASSQTGGDSPLHF. V is TRBV28 and J is TRBJ1-6, with 10 bases aligning to TRBD1. V shed 5 bases and J 8 bases; nucleotides not matched to a gene: 3. CDR3 length: 14 residues. Germline CDR1 is MDHEN and CDR2 is SYDVKM.

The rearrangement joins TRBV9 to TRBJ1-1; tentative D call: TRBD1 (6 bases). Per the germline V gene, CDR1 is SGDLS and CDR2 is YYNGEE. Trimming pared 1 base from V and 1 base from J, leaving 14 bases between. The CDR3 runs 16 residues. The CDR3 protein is CASSVRGDIANTEAFF. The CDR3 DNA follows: TGTGCCAGCAGCGTACGAGGGGACATTGCGAACACTGAAGCTTTCTTT. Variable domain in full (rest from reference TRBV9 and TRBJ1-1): DSGVTQTPKHLITATGQRVTLRCSPRSGDLSVYWYQQSLDQGLQFLIQYYNGEERAKGNILERFSAQQFPDLHSELNLSSLELGDSALYFCASSVRGDIANTEAFFGQGTRLTVV.